This T cell receptor beta chain was documented in a study of cytomegalovirus exposure and HLA in healthy donors. As regards this clone: Its antigen is not identified.

Regarding the study as a whole: Links to common viral pathogens appeared, in a later analysis, for several of the most significant clusters.

Trimming removed 1 base at V and 15 bases at J, with 19 bases between. This CDR3 contains 13 residues. The V gene's germline CDR1 is GTSNPN and CDR2 SVGIG (reference sequence). PCR was performed using 60 Vbeta and 13 Jbeta primers. This table comes from immunoSEQ multiplex PCR, and its TCRdb copy is limited to in-frame clones, with some not included. The sample has tens of thousands of clones, less than 70% seen once. The chain couples TRBV30 to TRBJ2-1; D may be TRBD2 (5 bases). Sequences were obtained from PBMCs. The receptor was isolated from a man aged 50 or older in good health and CMV-seropositive. The CDR3 DNA is TGTGCCTGGAGTGGCACGACTCTAGCCTCAGCGTTCTTC. It yields the protein CAWSGTTLASAFF. Based on the CDR3 plus reference TRBV30 and TRBJ2-1, the full variable domain is SQTIHQWPATLVQPVGSPLSLECTVEGTSNPNLYWYRQAAGRGLQLLFYSVGIGQISSEVPQNLSASRPQDRQFILSSKKLLLSDSGFYLCAWSGTTLASAFFGPGTRLTVL.